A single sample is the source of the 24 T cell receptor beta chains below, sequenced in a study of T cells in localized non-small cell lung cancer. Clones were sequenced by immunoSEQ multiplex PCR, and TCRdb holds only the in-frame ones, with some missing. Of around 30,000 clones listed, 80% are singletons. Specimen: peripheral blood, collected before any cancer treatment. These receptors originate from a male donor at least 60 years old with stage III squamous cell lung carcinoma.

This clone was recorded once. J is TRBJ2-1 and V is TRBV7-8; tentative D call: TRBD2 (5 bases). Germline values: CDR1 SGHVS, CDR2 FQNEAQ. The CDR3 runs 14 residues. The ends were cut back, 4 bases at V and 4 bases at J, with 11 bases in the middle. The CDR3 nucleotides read TGTGCCAGCAGCTCTCAACTAGAATACAATGAGCAGTTCTTC. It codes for CASSSQLEYNEQFF.

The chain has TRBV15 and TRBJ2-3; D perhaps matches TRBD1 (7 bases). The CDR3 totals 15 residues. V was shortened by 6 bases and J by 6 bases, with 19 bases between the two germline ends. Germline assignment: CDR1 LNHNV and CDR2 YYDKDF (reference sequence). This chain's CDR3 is CATRRRGLNSDTQYF. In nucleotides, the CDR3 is TGTGCCACCAGGAGGAGGGGGCTGAATTCGGATACGCAGTATTTT.

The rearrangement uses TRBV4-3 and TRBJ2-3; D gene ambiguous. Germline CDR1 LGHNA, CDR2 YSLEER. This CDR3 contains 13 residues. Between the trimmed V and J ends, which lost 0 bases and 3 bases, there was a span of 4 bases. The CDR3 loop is CASSQDLTDTQYF. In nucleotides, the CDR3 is TGCGCCAGCAGCCAAGATCTGACAGATACGCAGTATTTT.

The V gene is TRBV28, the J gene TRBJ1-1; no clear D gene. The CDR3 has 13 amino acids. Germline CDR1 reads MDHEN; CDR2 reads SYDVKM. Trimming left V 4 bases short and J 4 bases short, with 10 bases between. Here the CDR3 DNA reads TGTGCCAGCAGTTGGGTCTTGGGCACTGAAGCTTTCTTT. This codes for CASSWVLGTEAFF.

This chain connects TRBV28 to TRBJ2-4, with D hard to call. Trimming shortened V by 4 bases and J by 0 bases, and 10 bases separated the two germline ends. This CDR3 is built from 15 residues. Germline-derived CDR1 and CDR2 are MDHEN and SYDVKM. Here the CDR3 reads CASSSLVLAKNIQYF. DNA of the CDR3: TGTGCCAGCAGTTCCCTGGTTCTAGCCAAAAACATTCAGTACTTC.

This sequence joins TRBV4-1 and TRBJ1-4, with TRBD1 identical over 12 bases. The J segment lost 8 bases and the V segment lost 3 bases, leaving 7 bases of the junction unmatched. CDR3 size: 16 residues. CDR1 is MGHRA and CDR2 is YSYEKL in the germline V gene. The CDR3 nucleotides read TGCGCCAGCAGCCAGGGACAGGGGGCGGTCGGGGAAAAACTGTTTTTT. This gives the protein CASSQGQGAVGEKLFF.

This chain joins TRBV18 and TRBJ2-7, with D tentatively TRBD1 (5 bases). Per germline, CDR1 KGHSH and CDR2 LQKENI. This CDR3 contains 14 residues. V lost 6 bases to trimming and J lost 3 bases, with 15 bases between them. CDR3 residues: CASSPATGIYEQYF. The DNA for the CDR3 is TGTGCCAGCTCCCCAGCAACAGGCATCTACGAGCAGTACTTC.

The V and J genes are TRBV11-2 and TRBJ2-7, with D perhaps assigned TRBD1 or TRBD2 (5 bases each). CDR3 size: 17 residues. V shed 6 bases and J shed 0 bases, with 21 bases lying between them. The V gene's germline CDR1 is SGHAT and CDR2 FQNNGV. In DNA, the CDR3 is TGTGCCAGCAGTTCCCTCCGGTCGGCAGGGACCTCCTACGAGCAGTACTTC. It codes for CASSSLRSAGTSYEQYF.

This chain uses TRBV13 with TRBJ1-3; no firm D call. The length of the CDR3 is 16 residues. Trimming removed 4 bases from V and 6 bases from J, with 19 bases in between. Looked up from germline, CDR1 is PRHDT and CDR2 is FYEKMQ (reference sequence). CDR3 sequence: CASSSRRAGVENTIYF. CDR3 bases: TGTGCCAGCAGCTCCCGTAGAGCCGGGGTAGAAAACACCATATATTTT.

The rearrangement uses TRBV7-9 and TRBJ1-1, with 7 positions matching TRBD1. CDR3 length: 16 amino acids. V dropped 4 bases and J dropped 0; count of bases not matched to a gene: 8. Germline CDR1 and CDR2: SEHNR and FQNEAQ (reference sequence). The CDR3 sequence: CASSSLQGKMNTEAFF. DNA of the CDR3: TGTGCCAGCAGCTCGCTACAGGGGAAGATGAACACTGAAGCTTTCTTT. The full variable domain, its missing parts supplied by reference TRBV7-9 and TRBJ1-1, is DTGVSQNPRHKITKRGQNVTFRCDPISEHNRLYWYRQTLGQGPEFLTYFQNEAQLEKSRLLSDRFSAERPKGSFSTLEIQRTEQGDSAMYLCASSSLQGKMNTEAFFGQGTRLTVV.

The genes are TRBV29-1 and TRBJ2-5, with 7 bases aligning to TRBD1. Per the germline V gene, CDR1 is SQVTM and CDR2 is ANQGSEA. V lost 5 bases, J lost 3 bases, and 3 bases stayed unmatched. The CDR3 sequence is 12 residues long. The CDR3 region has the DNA TGCAGCGTTTCAGGGGGTGAAGAGACCCAGTACTTC. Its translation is CSVSGGEETQYF.

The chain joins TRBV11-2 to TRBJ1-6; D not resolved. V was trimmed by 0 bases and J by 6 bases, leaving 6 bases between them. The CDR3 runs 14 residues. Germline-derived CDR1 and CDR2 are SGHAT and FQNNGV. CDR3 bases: TGTGCCAGCAGCTTAGAGAGTCTTAATTCACCCCTCCACTTT. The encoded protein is CASSLESLNSPLHF.

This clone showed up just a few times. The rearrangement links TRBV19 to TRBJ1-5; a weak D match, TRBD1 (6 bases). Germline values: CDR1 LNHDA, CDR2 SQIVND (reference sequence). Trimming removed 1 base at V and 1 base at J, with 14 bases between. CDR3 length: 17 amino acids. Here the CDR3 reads CASSIGRAGTSNQPQHF. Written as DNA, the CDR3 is TGTGCCAGTAGTATAGGTCGAGCCGGGACAAGCAATCAGCCCCAGCATTTT. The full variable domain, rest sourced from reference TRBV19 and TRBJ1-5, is DGGITQSPKYLFRKEGQNVTLSCEQNLNHDAMYWYRQDPGQGLRLIYYSQIVNDFQKGDIAEGYSVSREKKESFPLTVTSAQKNPTAFYLCASSIGRAGTSNQPQHFGDGTRLSIL.

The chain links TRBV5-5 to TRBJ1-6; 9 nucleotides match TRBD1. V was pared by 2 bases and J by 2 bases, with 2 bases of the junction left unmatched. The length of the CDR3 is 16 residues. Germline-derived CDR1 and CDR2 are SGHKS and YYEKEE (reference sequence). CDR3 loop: CASSFGTGTYNSPLHF. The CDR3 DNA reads TGTGCCAGCAGCTTCGGGACAGGGACCTATAATTCACCCCTCCACTTT. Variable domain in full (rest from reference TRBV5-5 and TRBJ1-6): DAGVTQSPTHLIKTRGQQVTLRCSPISGHKSVSWYQQVLGQGPQFIFQYYEKEERGRGNFPDRFSARQFPNYSSELNVNALLLGDSALYLCASSFGTGTYNSPLHFGNGTRLTVT.

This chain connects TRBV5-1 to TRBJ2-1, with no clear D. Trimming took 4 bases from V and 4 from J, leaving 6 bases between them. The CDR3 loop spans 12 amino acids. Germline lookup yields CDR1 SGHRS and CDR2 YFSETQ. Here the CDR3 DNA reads TGCGCCAGCAGCCTGAGTTACAATGAGCAGTTCTTC. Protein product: CASSLSYNEQFF. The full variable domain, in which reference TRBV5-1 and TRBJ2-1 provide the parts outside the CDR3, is KAGVTQTPRYLIKTRGQQVTLSCSPISGHRSVSWYQQTPGQGLQFLFEYFSETQRNKGNFPGRFSGRQFSNSRSEMNVSTLELGDSALYLCASSLSYNEQFFGPGTRLTVL.

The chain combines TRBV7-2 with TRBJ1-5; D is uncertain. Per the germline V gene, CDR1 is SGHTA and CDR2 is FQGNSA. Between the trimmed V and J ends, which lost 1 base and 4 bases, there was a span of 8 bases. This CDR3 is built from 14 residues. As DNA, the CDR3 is TGTGCCAGCAGCTTAGGGCCGAGGAATCAGCCCCAGCATTTT. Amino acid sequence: CASSLGPRNQPQHF.

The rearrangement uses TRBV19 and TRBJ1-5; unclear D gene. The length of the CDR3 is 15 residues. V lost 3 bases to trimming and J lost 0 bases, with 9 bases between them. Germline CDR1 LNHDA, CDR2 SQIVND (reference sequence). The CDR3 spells CASSMGSYSNQPQHF. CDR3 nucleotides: TGTGCCAGTAGTATGGGGTCCTATAGCAATCAGCCCCAGCATTTT.

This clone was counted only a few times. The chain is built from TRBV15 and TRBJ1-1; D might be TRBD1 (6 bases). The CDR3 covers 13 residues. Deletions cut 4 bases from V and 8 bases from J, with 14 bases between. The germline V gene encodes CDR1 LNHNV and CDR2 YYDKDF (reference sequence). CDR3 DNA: TGTGCCACCAGCACGTCCCTTGACAGGGAAGCTTTCTTT. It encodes CATSTSLDREAFF.

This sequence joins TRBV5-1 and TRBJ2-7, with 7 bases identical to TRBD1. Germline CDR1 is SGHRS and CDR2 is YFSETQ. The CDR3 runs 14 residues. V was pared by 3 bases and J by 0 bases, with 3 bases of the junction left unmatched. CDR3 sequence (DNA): TGCGCCAGCAGCTCGGGACAGAGCTCCTACGAGCAGTACTTC. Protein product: CASSSGQSSYEQYF.

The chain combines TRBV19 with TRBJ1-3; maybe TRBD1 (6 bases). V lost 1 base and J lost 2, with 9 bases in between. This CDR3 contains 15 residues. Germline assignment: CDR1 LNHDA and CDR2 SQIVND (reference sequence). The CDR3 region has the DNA TGTGCCAGTAGTATAGCCAGGGGCACTGGAAACACCATATATTTT. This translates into CASSIARGTGNTIYF.

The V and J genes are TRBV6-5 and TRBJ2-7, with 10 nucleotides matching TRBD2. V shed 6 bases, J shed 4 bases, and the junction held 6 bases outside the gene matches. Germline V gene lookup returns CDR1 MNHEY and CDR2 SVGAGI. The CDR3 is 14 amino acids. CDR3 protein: CASSLAGGGYEQYF. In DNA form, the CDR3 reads TGTGCCAGCAGCTTAGCGGGAGGTGGGTACGAGCAGTACTTC.

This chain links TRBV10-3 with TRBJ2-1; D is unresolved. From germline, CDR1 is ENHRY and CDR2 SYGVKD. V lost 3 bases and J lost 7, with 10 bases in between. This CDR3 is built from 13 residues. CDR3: CAISEGPRNEQFF. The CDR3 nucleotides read TGTGCCATCAGTGAAGGTCCTAGAAATGAGCAGTTCTTC.

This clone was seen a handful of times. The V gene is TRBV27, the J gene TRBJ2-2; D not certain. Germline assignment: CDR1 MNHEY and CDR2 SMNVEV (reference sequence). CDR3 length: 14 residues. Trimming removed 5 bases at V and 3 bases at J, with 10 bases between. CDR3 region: CASSDTTYTGELFF. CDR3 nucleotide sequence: TGTGCCAGCAGTGACACCACTTACACCGGGGAGCTGTTTTTT.

The CDR3 is CASSPPPGLAVYEQYF. CDR3 DNA sequence: TGTGCCAGCAGCCCGCCTCCGGGACTAGCGGTCTACGAGCAGTACTTC. The chain joins TRBV28 to TRBJ2-7; 11 bases line up with TRBD2. The CDR3 totals 16 residues. V lost 6 bases and J lost 3; bases outside the gene matches: 10. CDR1 is MDHEN, CDR2 SYDVKM, per germline. Drawing the rest from reference TRBV28 and TRBJ2-7, the complete variable domain is DVKVTQSSRYLVKRTGEKVFLECVQDMDHENMFWYRQDPGLGLRLIYFSYDVKMKEKGDIPEGYSVSREKKERFSLILESASTNQTSMYLCASSPPPGLAVYEQYFGPGTRLTVT.